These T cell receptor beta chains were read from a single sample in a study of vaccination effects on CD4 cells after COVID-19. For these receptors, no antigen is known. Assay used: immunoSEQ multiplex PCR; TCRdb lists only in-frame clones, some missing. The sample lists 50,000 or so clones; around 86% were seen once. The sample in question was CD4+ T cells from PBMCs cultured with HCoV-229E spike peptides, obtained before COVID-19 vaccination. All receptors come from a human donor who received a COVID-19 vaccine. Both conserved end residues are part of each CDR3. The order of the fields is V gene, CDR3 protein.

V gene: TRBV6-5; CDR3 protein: CASSGTGTEAFF
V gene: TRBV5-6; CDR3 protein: CASSLRGYNEQFF
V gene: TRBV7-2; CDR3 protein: CASSSARGRVETQYF
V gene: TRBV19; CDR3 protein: CASRTLGQHTTGNTIYF
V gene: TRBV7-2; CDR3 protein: CASSTGQGGRETQYF
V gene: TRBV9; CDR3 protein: CASSIAGSSYNEQFF
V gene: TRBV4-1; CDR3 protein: CASSEMPIRQGADSPLHF
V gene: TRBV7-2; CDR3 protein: CASSLWGINQPQHF
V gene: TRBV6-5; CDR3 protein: CASSPGSLYRYTF
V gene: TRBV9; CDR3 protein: CASSFGSWGGYTF